These 23 T cell receptor beta chains came from one sample sequenced in a study of cytomegalovirus exposure and HLA in healthy donors. The PCR had 60 Vbeta and 13 Jbeta primers. The protocol was immunoSEQ multiplex PCR, while the TCRdb copy is restricted to in-frame clones and leaves out a portion. The sample has tens of thousands of clones; around 82% are singletons. Sequencing was done on a sample of PBMCs. All receptors derive from a male donor in good health and CMV-seronegative.

This chain joins TRBV4-3 and TRBJ1-1; D perhaps matches TRBD1 (5 bases). CDR1 and CDR2 from the germline V gene are LGHNA and YSLEER. V was shortened by 0 bases and J by 2 bases, with 10 bases between the two germline ends. CDR3 length equals 15 residues. This CDR3 reads CASSQEGQINTEAFF. Here the CDR3 DNA reads TGCGCCAGCAGCCAAGAAGGACAAATCAACACTGAAGCTTTCTTT.

This chain uses TRBV19 with TRBJ2-3; TRBD2 matches 15 bases. CDR3 length equals 19 residues. The V segment lost 2 bases and the J segment 2 bases; nucleotides outside the gene matches: 8. Germline V CDR1 and CDR2: LNHDA, SQIVND (reference sequence). This CDR3 reads CASSIPWTSGGANTDTQYF. For the CDR3, the DNA is TGTGCCAGTAGTATACCCTGGACTAGCGGGGGGGCCAACACAGATACGCAGTATTTT.

The rearrangement links TRBV6-6 to TRBJ1-4; no clear D gene. Germline V gene data show CDR1 as MNHNY and CDR2 as SVGAGI (reference sequence). This CDR3 region has 16 residues. The V end lost 0 bases, the J end lost 6 bases, and 14 bases lay between the germline ends. The CDR3 sequence is CASSYSVGREDEKLFF. As DNA, the CDR3 is TGTGCCAGCAGTTACTCGGTTGGGAGGGAGGATGAAAAACTGTTTTTT.

This sequence joins TRBV7-3 and TRBJ2-3; D not resolved. Germline V gene lookup returns CDR1 SGHTA and CDR2 FQGTGA. The CDR3 covers 13 residues. Deletions cut 5 bases from V and 3 bases from J, with 9 bases between. As DNA, the CDR3 is TGTGCCAGCAGCGCTATAGAGACAGATACGCAGTATTTT. Residues: CASSAIETDTQYF.

J is TRBJ1-2 and V is TRBV18, with D perhaps matching TRBD1 (5 bases). The V gene's germline CDR1 is KGHSH and CDR2 LQKENI. The CDR3 runs 14 residues. V dropped 5 bases and J dropped 7 bases, with 17 bases sitting between them. The CDR3 protein is CASSSGLGLGGYTF. Written as DNA, the CDR3 is TGTGCCAGCTCATCGGGACTGGGTTTAGGTGGCTACACCTTC. Using reference TRBV18 and TRBJ1-2 for the parts outside the CDR3, the full variable domain is NAGVMQNPRHLVRRRGQEARLRCSPMKGHSHVYWYRQLPEEGLKFMVYLQKENIIDESGMPKERFSAEFPKEGPSILRIQQVVRGDSAAYFCASSSGLGLGGYTFGSGTRLTVV.

The V gene is TRBV6-5, the J gene TRBJ1-2; 7 bases map to TRBD1. There are 14 residues in the CDR3. Germline V gives CDR1 MNHEY, CDR2 SVGAGI. V was pared by 6 bases and J by 4 bases, with 8 bases of the junction left unmatched. CDR3 sequence: CASRTTGLGYGYTF. In DNA form, the CDR3 reads TGTGCCAGCAGGACGACAGGGTTGGGCTATGGCTACACCTTC.

J is TRBJ1-6 and V is TRBV7-2, with D perhaps TRBD1 (5 bases). The CDR3 contains 18 residues. Trimming took 3 bases from V and 2 from J, leaving 17 bases between them. The germline V gene encodes CDR1 SGHTA and CDR2 FQGNSA. The CDR3 sequence is CASSFVGQGGTYNSPLHF. In DNA form, the CDR3 reads TGTGCCAGCAGCTTCGTCGGGCAGGGCGGAACCTATAATTCACCCCTCCACTTT.

The chain recombines TRBV19 with TRBJ1-6; D possibly corresponds to TRBD1 (5 bases). Germline values: CDR1 LNHDA, CDR2 SQIVND (reference sequence). CDR3 length equals 15 residues. V shed 5 bases and J shed 9 bases, with 17 bases lying between them. CDR3 in amino acids: CASSGPRERGSPLHF. Here the CDR3 DNA reads TGTGCCAGTAGTGGCCCACGGGAGAGGGGTTCACCCCTCCACTTT.

This clone appeared a few times. CDR3 DNA sequence: TGTGCCAGCAGTGAAGCGGTCGGTTACTACGAGCAGTACTTC. It is translated as CASSEAVGYYEQYF. The chain carries TRBV6-1 and TRBJ2-7; D call uncertain. The germline CDR1 and CDR2 sequences are MNHNS and SASEGT. V shed 0 bases and J shed 3 bases, with 9 bases lying between them. This CDR3 has 14 amino acids.

The CDR3 DNA sequence: TGTGCCAGCACCAGGGGGCGCACCTATGGCTACACCTTC. Translation gives CASTRGRTYGYTF. The chain employs TRBV9 and TRBJ1-2, with TRBD1 matching over 8 bases. Losses at the gene ends were 6 bases for V and 4 bases for J; bases not matched to a gene: 5. CDR3 size: 13 residues. Germline CDR1 reads SGDLS; CDR2 reads YYNGEE.

This chain connects TRBV19 to TRBJ1-4; D gene unclear. V was trimmed by 3 bases and J by 2 bases, leaving 7 bases between them. The CDR3 covers 14 residues. Per germline, CDR1 LNHDA and CDR2 SQIVND (reference sequence). This CDR3 is CASSIGGTNEKLFF. Written as DNA, the CDR3 is TGTGCCAGTAGTATCGGAGGGACTAATGAAAAACTGTTTTTT. Full variable domain (rest looked up from reference TRBV19 and TRBJ1-4): DGGITQSPKYLFRKEGQNVTLSCEQNLNHDAMYWYRQDPGQGLRLIYYSQIVNDFQKGDIAEGYSVSREKKESFPLTVTSAQKNPTAFYLCASSIGGTNEKLFFGSGTQLSVL.

The genes are TRBV5-1 and TRBJ1-1; 9 nucleotides match TRBD1. Germline V gene data show CDR1 as SGHRS and CDR2 as YFSETQ. The CDR3 runs 15 residues. V shed 4 bases and J 3 bases; nucleotides not matched to a gene: 7. The chain's CDR3 is CASSTDRGVDTEAFF. Written as DNA, the CDR3 is TGCGCCAGCAGCACGGACAGGGGAGTCGACACTGAAGCTTTCTTT.

The chain couples TRBV19 to TRBJ1-5; 12 nucleotides align to TRBD1. The CDR3 has 17 residues. V trimming: 5 bases; J trimming: 7 bases; junction bases outside the gene matches: 12. CDR1 is LNHDA and CDR2 is SQIVND in the germline V gene (reference sequence). As DNA, the CDR3 is TGTGCCAGTAGTCCCAAGGGACAGGGGGCAATGAAACAGCCCCAGCATTTT. It codes for CASSPKGQGAMKQPQHF.

This chain joins TRBV9 and TRBJ2-7, with 9 nucleotides matching TRBD1. The CDR3 contains 14 residues. V was clipped by 4 bases and J by 5 bases; unmatched bases: 7. CDR1 is SGDLS and CDR2 is YYNGEE in the germline V gene. The CDR3 region has the DNA TGTGCCAGCAGCCTAGGACAGGGGTCCAACGAGCAGTACTTC. The encoded protein is CASSLGQGSNEQYF.

J is TRBJ2-5 and V is TRBV5-6; D is uncertain. Germline-derived CDR1 and CDR2 are SGHDT and YYEEEE. There are 15 residues in the CDR3. Trimming shortened V by 6 bases and J by 0 bases, and 15 bases separated the two germline ends. The CDR3 is CASNRVKDYQETQYF. As DNA, the CDR3 is TGTGCCAGCAACCGGGTTAAGGATTACCAAGAGACCCAGTACTTC.

The V call is TRBV28, the J call TRBJ2-1, with 9 bases lining up with TRBD2. CDR1 is MDHEN, CDR2 SYDVKM, per germline. The CDR3 covers 18 residues. The V gene end was trimmed by 5 bases and the J gene end by 4 bases; junction bases not matched to a gene: 15. In nucleotides, the CDR3 is TGTGCCAGCAGTCCAGGACTGAGGCCTAGCGGGGCTTACAATGAGCAGTTCTTC. Encoded protein: CASSPGLRPSGAYNEQFF. The full variable domain, in which reference TRBV28 and TRBJ2-1 provide the parts outside the CDR3, is DVKVTQSSRYLVKRTGEKVFLECVQDMDHENMFWYRQDPGLGLRLIYFSYDVKMKEKGDIPEGYSVSREKKERFSLILESASTNQTSMYLCASSPGLRPSGAYNEQFFGPGTRLTVL.

The genes are TRBV6-1 and TRBJ2-3; 12 bases map to TRBD2. The CDR3 extends over 15 amino acids. Germline values: CDR1 MNHNS, CDR2 SASEGT. V lost 6 bases, J lost 6 bases, and 7 bases stayed unmatched. CDR3 in amino acids: CASRLAGGQRDTQYF. CDR3 bases: TGTGCCAGCAGGCTAGCGGGGGGGCAACGTGATACGCAGTATTTT.

Only one count was recorded for this clone. This chain connects TRBV9 to TRBJ1-2, with 9 positions matching TRBD1. CDR1 and CDR2 from the germline V gene are SGDLS and YYNGEE. The V gene end was trimmed by 4 bases and the J gene end by 0 bases; junction bases not matched to a gene: 4. The CDR3 spans 15 residues. CDR3: CASSLRTGANYGYTF. CDR3 DNA sequence: TGTGCCAGCAGCCTAAGGACAGGGGCTAACTATGGCTACACCTTC.

V and J are TRBV6-5 and TRBJ2-5, with D perhaps matching TRBD1 (7 bases). V was trimmed by 7 bases and J by 4 bases, leaving 13 bases between them. Germline V gene lookup returns CDR1 MNHEY and CDR2 SVGAGI. The CDR3 sequence is 13 residues long. CDR3 loop: CASTPQGGETQYF. Written as DNA, the CDR3 is TGTGCCAGCACCCCTCAGGGGGGAGAGACCCAGTACTTC.

J is TRBJ1-1 and V is TRBV12-5; 8 bases agree with TRBD1. The CDR3 totals 15 residues. With 7 bases clipped from V and 4 bases from J, the junction kept 11 bases outside the gene matches. From germline, CDR1 is LGHNT and CDR2 FRNRAP. CDR3 nucleotide sequence: TGTGCTAGTGCCCTCATAACAGGGGGGTCCACTGAAGCTTTCTTT. Residues: CASALITGGSTEAFF.

In its sample, this clone was seen once. The chain carries TRBV19 and TRBJ2-7; the match to TRBD1 covers 7 bases. CDR1 is LNHDA, CDR2 SQIVND, per germline (reference sequence). The CDR3 runs to 17 residues. J lost 0 bases, V lost 1 base, and 9 bases had no gene match. CDR3 in DNA: TGTGCCAGTAGTATAGGCCGCAGGCAGGGGGTCTCCTACGAGCAGTACTTC. Translating gives CASSIGRRQGVSYEQYF.

The chain carries TRBV30 and TRBJ1-2; tentative D call: TRBD1 (6 bases). Trimming took off 1 base at V and 4 bases at J, with 13 bases between the two ends. Germline loops: CDR1 GTSNPN, CDR2 SVGIG (reference sequence). The CDR3 is 14 residues long. The chain's CDR3 is CAWSDLRGAYGYTF. CDR3 nucleotides: TGTGCCTGGAGTGACCTTCGGGGGGCCTATGGCTACACCTTC. Using reference TRBV30 and TRBJ1-2 for the parts outside the CDR3, the full variable domain is SQTIHQWPATLVQPVGSPLSLECTVEGTSNPNLYWYRQAAGRGLQLLFYSVGIGQISSEVPQNLSASRPQDRQFILSSKKLLLSDSGFYLCAWSDLRGAYGYTFGSGTRLTVV.

V usage is TRBV7-2 and J usage is TRBJ2-1; 11 bases match TRBD2. After removal of 3 bases from V and 3 bases from J, the junction contained 7 bases not matched to a gene. The CDR3 runs 17 residues. Germline CDR1 SGHTA, CDR2 FQGNSA. Here the CDR3 reads CASSFLTGTSGYNEQFF. The CDR3 DNA reads as TGTGCCAGCAGCTTCCTAACCGGGACTAGCGGCTACAATGAGCAGTTCTTC.